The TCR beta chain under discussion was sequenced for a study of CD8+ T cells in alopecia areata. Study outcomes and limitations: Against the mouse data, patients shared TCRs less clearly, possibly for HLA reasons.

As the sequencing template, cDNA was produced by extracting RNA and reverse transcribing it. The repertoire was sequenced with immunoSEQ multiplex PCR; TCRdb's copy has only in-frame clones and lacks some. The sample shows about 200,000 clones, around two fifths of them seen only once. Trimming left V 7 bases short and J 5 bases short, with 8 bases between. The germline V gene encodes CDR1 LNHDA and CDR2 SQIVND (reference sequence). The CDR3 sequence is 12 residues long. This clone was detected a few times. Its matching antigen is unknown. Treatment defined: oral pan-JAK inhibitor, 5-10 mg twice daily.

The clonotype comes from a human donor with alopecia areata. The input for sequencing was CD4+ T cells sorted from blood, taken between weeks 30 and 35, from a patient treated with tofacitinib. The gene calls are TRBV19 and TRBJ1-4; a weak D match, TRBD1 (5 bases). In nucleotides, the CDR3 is TGTGCCAGTACCCGGACAAATGAAAAACTGTTTTTT. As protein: CASTRTNEKLFF.